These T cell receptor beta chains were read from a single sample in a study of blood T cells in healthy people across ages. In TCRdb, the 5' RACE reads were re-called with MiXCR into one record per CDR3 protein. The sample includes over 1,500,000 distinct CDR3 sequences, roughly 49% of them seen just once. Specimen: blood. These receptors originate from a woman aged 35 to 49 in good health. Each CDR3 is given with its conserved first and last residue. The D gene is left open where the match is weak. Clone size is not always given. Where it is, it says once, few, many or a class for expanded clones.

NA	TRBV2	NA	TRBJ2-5	CASSSVPARETQYF	TGTGCCAGCAGTTCGGTTCCAGCACGGGAGACCCAGTACTTC
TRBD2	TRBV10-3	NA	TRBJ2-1	CAISSLGQRGYNEQFF	TGTGCCATCAGTTCTTTAGGCCAGCGGGGCTACAATGAGCAGTTCTTC
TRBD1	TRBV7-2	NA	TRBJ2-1	CASSLVWTGGSKGYNEQFF	TGTGCCAGCAGCTTAGTTTGGACAGGCGGTAGTAAGGGCTACAATGAGCAGTTCTTC
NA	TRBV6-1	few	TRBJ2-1	CASSLGSISGEQFF	TGTGCCAGCAGCCTGGGCAGCATTTCTGGTGAGCAGTTCTTC
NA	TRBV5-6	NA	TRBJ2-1	CASSLGATGEQFF	TGTGCCAGCAGCTTGGGGGCCACTGGGGAGCAGTTCTTC
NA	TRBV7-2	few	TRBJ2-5	CASSIAWETQYF	TGTGCCAGCAGCATAGCGTGGGAGACCCAGTACTTC
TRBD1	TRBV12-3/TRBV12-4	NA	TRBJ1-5	CASSLGQSGGLQPQHF	TGTGCCAGCAGTTTAGGTCAGTCAGGGGGTCTGCAGCCCCAGCATTTT
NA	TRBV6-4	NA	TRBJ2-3	CASSERAGSTDTQYF	TGTGCCAGCAGTGAGAGAGCGGGCAGCACAGATACGCAGTATTTT
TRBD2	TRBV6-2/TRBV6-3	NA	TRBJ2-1	CASRAPGGTYNERFF	TGTGCCAGCAGGGCACCGGGGGGTACCTACAATGAGCGGTTCTTC
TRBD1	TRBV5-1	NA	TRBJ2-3	CASRREGGLWTDTQYF	TGCGCCAGCAGGCGTGAAGGGGGCTTGTGGACAGATACGCAGTATTTT
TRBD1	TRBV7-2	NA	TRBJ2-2	CASSRDRAGELFF	TGTGCCAGCAGCAGGGACAGGGCCGGGGAGCTGTTTTTT
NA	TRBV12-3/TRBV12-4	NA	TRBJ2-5	CASRLAGSGEETQYF	TGTGCCAGCCGCCTCGCAGGATCAGGTGAAGAGACCCAGTACTTC
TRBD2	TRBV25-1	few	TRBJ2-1	CASSGRTSIYNEQFF	TGTGCCAGCAGTGGGCGGACTAGCATCTACAATGAGCAGTTCTTC
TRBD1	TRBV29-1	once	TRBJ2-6	CSAKGTGQGATVLTF	TGCAGCGCGAAGGGGACAGGGCAGGGGGCCACCGTCCTGACTTTC
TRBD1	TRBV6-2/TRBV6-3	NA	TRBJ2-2	CASRTGTANTGELFF	TGTGCCAGCAGGACCGGGACAGCGAACACCGGGGAGCTGTTTTTT
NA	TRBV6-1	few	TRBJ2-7	CASSDYGSRSYEQYF	TGTGCCAGCAGTGATTATGGGTCCCGCTCCTACGAGCAGTACTTC
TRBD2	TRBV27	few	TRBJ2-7	CASSLTRGGDEQYF	TGTGCCAGCAGTTTAACGCGGGGGGGCGACGAGCAGTACTTC
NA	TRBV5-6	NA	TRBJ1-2	CASSPEGRLNYGYTF	TGTGCCAGCAGCCCGGAGGGCAGGTTAAACTATGGCTACACCTTC
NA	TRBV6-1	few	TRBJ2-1	CASSEDWGPNEQFF	TGTGCCAGCAGTGAAGATTGGGGGCCCAATGAGCAGTTCTTC
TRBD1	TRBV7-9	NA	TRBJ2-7	CASSSAGTGDHEQYF	TGTGCCAGCAGCTCCGCCGGGACAGGGGATCACGAGCAGTACTTC
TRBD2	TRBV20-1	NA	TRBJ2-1	CSATGTSGANEQFF	TGCAGTGCTACCGGGACTAGCGGGGCCAATGAGCAGTTCTTC
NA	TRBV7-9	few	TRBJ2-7	CASASTGNRPPYTYEQYF	TGTGCCAGCGCTAGCACGGGCAACCGACCTCCTTATACCTACGAGCAGTACTTC
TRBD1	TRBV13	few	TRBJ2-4	CASSPMGQGGAKNIQYF	TGTGCCAGCAGCCCTATGGGACAGGGAGGTGCCAAAAACATTCAGTACTTC
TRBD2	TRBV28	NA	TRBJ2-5	CASSALEGGRETQYF	TGTGCCAGCAGTGCCCTAGAGGGAGGGCGGGAGACCCAGTACTTC
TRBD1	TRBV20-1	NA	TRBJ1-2	CSAGTGVYGYTF	TGCAGTGCTGGTACAGGGGTCTATGGCTACACCTTC
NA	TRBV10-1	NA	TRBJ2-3	CAGEDWALTDTQYF	TGCGCCGGAGAGGACTGGGCACTCACAGATACGCAGTATTTT
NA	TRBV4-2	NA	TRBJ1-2	CASSQVLGLQSPGYTF	TGTGCCAGCAGCCAAGTTTTGGGATTACAAAGCCCCGGCTACACCTTC
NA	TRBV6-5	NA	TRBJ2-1	CAGSYSAGEQFF	TGTGCCGGCAGTTACTCGGCAGGTGAGCAGTTCTTC
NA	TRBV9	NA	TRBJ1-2	CASSPAEVDYGYTF	TGTGCCAGCAGCCCCGCCGAAGTGGACTATGGCTACACCTTC
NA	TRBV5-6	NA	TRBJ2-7	CASSLAPAGSYEQYF	TGTGCCAGCAGCTTGGCCCCGGCGGGGTCCTACGAGCAGTACTTC
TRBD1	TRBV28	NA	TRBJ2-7	CASSPTGSIYEQYF	TGTGCCAGCAGTCCGACAGGGAGTATCTACGAGCAGTACTTC
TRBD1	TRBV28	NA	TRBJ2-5	CASSPPGQGAETQYF	TGTGCCAGCAGCCCACCGGGACAGGGAGCGGAGACCCAGTACTTC
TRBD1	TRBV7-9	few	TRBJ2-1	CASRDRGPSNEQFF	TGTGCCAGCCGAGACAGGGGTCCGTCCAATGAGCAGTTCTTC
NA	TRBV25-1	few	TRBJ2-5	CASSATGWRETQYF	TGTGCCAGCAGTGCCACAGGGTGGCGGGAGACCCAGTACTTC
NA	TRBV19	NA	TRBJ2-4	CASSSAGTVAKNIQYF	TGTGCCAGTAGTTCGGCCGGGACTGTAGCCAAAAACATTCAGTACTTC
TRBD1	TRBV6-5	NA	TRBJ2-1	CASSPDRGAYSEQFF	TGTGCCAGCAGTCCCGACAGGGGAGCCTACAGTGAGCAGTTCTTC
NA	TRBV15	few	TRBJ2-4	CATSRDRTGHIHIQYF	TGTGCCACCAGCAGAGATCGTACAGGGCATATACACATTCAGTACTTC
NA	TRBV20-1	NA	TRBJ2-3	CSALTETDTQYF	TGCAGTGCACTCACAGAGACAGATACGCAGTATTTT
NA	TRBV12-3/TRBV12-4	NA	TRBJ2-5	CASTPNGRGEETQYF	TGTGCCAGCACGCCTAACGGACGAGGGGAAGAGACCCAGTACTTC
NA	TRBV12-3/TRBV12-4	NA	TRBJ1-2	CASSLGHGINYGYTF	TGTGCCAGCAGTCTTGGACACGGAATTAACTATGGCTACACCTTC
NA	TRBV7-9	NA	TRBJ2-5	CASSFETRGLGETQYF	TGTGCCAGCAGCTTCGAAACCCGGGGGCTCGGCGAGACCCAGTACTTC
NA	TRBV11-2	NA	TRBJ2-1	CASSLQGFWGHEQFF	TGTGCCAGCAGCTTACAGGGGTTCTGGGGGCATGAGCAGTTCTTC
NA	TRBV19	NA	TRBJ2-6	CASSIRGPGANVLTF	TGTGCCAGTAGTATCCGGGGCCCTGGGGCCAACGTCCTGACTTTC
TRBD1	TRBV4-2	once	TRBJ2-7	CASSLSLGQAYEQYF	TGTGCCAGCAGCCTAAGCCTCGGACAGGCCTACGAGCAGTACTTC
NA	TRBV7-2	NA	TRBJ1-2	CASSYTVTGQYGYTF	TGTGCCAGCAGCTACACGGTGACAGGACAGTATGGCTACACCTTC
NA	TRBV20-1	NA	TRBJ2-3	CSAPREDPFTDTQYF	TGCAGTGCGCCTCGCGAAGATCCCTTCACAGATACGCAGTATTTT
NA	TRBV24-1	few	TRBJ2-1	CATSPSDNEQFF	TGTGCCACCAGTCCCAGCGACAATGAGCAGTTCTTC
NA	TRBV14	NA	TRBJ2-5	CASSKTGILGETQYF	TGTGCCAGCAGCAAAACAGGGATATTAGGAGAGACCCAGTACTTC
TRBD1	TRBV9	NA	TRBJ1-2	CASSVTGQGAGGYTF	TGTGCCAGCAGCGTGACGGGACAGGGGGCCGGGGGCTACACCTTC
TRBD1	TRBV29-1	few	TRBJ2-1	CSETRGRATEQFF	TGCAGCGAGACCAGGGGGCGAGCAACTGAGCAGTTCTTC
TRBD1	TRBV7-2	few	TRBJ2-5	CASSLAWTGGQETQYF	TGTGCCAGCAGCTTAGCTTGGACAGGGGGCCAAGAGACCCAGTACTTC
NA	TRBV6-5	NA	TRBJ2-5	CASSYPKGPKGTQYF	TGTGCCAGCAGTTACCCAAAAGGACCTAAAGGGACCCAGTACTTC
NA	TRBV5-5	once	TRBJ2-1	CASSLVDTVGLYNEQFF	TGTGCCAGCAGCTTGGTTGACACCGTCGGACTCTACAATGAGCAGTTCTTC
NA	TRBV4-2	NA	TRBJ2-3	CASSGDRDGDTQYF	TGTGCCAGCAGCGGTGACAGAGACGGAGATACGCAGTATTTT